These 31 T cell receptor beta chains were all obtained from the same sample, sequenced in a study of CD4+ T cells in melanoma. The method was immunoSEQ multiplex PCR; TCRdb's version includes in-frame clones alone and lacks a portion of them. This table holds some 12,000 clones, about three fifths found once. The sample consisted of cells from a culture (not recorded whether cultured in vitro). The source is a human donor with melanoma.

J is TRBJ1-6 and V is TRBV4-1; possible D gene TRBD1, 5 bases. The V gene's germline CDR1 is MGHRA and CDR2 YSYEKL. The CDR3 is made up of 17 amino acids. The V end was cut by 0 bases, the J end by 1 base, with 10 bases between. Here the CDR3 DNA reads TGCGCCAGCAGCCAAGAGGTCAGGGTGTCCTATAATTCACCCCTCCACTTT. Its translation is CASSQEVRVSYNSPLHF.

The rearrangement joins TRBV2 to TRBJ1-2; 7 bases align to TRBD1. Germline lookup yields CDR1 SNHLY and CDR2 FYNNEI. The CDR3 has 14 amino acids. V gave up 8 bases and J gave up 4 bases; unmatched junction bases: 10. The CDR3 coding sequence is TGTGCCAGCCGTGGGACAGCGAGCTCCTATGGCTACACCTTC. Its translation: CASRGTASSYGYTF. The full variable domain, completed using reference TRBV2 and TRBJ1-2, is EPEVTQTPSHQVTQMGQEVILRCVPISNHLYFYWYRQILGQKVEFLVSFYNNEISEKSEIFDDQFSVERPDGSNFTLKIRSTKLEDSAMYFCASRGTASSYGYTFGSGTRLTVV.

This clone was observed a few times. V gene TRBV5-6 combines with J gene TRBJ1-2; no reliable D call. The CDR3 runs 12 residues. The V gene's germline CDR1 is SGHDT and CDR2 YYEEEE. The V and J ends lost 0 bases and 5 bases respectively, with 5 bases between them. CDR3 loop: CASSLAGYGYTF. The CDR3 nucleotides are TGTGCCAGCAGCTTGGCGGGATATGGCTACACCTTC.

This sequence joins TRBV2 and TRBJ1-5, with 7 nucleotides matching TRBD1. The CDR3 consists of 15 residues. V shed 1 base and J 8 bases; nucleotides not matched to a gene: 8. Looked up from germline, CDR1 is SNHLY and CDR2 is FYNNEI. CDR3 bases: TGTGCCAGCAGTGAAGGGACAGGACGGGAAAAGCCCCAGCATTTT. This encodes CASSEGTGREKPQHF.

The chain combines TRBV6-6 with TRBJ1-6; 7 positions agree with TRBD1. This CDR3 has 14 residues. Germline CDR1 reads MNHNY; CDR2 reads SVGAGI (reference sequence). With 7 bases clipped from V and 8 bases from J, the junction kept 8 bases outside the gene matches. CDR3 in DNA: TGTGCCAGCAAGAAGACAGGGAGGGATTCACCCCTCCACTTT. Translation gives CASKKTGRDSPLHF.

The chain is built from TRBV7-3 and TRBJ1-1; 9 positions agree with TRBD1. With V trimmed by 4 bases and J by 1 base, 7 bases remained unmatched. Germline V lookup: CDR1 SGHTA, CDR2 FQGTGA. CDR3 length: 16 amino acids. CDR3 sequence reads: CASSSGTGTANTEAFF. DNA of the CDR3: TGTGCCAGCAGCTCTGGGACAGGGACGGCGAACACTGAAGCTTTCTTT.

This sequence joins TRBV5-1 and TRBJ1-1, with D tentatively TRBD1 (6 bases). The CDR3 sequence is 13 residues long. Germline lookup yields CDR1 SGHRS and CDR2 YFSETQ. V was pared by 4 bases and J by 6 bases, with 13 bases between. The CDR3 coding sequence is TGCGCCAGCAGCGTGGGGACAATGGCTGAAGCTTTCTTT. Its protein is CASSVGTMAEAFF.

The sample holds a few counts of this clone. For the CDR3, the DNA is TGTGCCTGGAGTGGAGACAGGGCCCAGCCCCAGCATTTT. Translated, it gives CAWSGDRAQPQHF. The chain links TRBV30 to TRBJ1-5; TRBD1 aligns across 7 bases. V gave up 1 base and J gave up 7 bases; unmatched junction bases: 4. This CDR3 is built from 13 residues. Germline V gene data show CDR1 as GTSNPN and CDR2 as SVGIG (reference sequence). Full variable domain (remainder filled in from reference TRBV30 and TRBJ1-5): SQTIHQWPATLVQPVGSPLSLECTVEGTSNPNLYWYRQAAGRGLQLLFYSVGIGQISSEVPQNLSASRPQDRQFILSSKKLLLSDSGFYLCAWSGDRAQPQHFGDGTRLSIL.

The rearrangement links TRBV6-1 to TRBJ2-2, with no clear D. Trimming cost V 4 bases and J 5 bases, with 8 bases left between them. The CDR3 spans 13 residues. Germline V gene sequence: CDR1 MNHNS, CDR2 SASEGT. CDR3 coding DNA: TGTGCCAGCAGTGTTTCAGGAACCGGGGAGCTGTTTTTT. As protein: CASSVSGTGELFF.

This chain connects TRBV19 to TRBJ2-1, with TRBD2 identical over 7 bases. The V segment lost 7 bases and the J segment 2 bases; nucleotides outside the gene matches: 8. This CDR3 contains 15 residues. Germline V gene lookup returns CDR1 LNHDA and CDR2 SQIVND (reference sequence). The CDR3 is CASTSGRGTYNEQFF. For the CDR3, the DNA is TGTGCCAGTACCTCCGGGCGGGGGACCTACAATGAGCAGTTCTTC.

The rearrangement joins TRBV30 to TRBJ2-2; 14 nucleotides match TRBD2. The length of the CDR3 is 16 residues. J was trimmed by 5 bases and V by 1 base; bases with no gene match: 3. Germline V gives CDR1 GTSNPN, CDR2 SVGIG (reference sequence). The CDR3 DNA sequence: TGTGCCTGGAGTGGCGGACTAGCGGGGGGAACCGGGGAGCTGTTTTTT. It specifies CAWSGGLAGGTGELFF.

This clone came up once. The chain recombines TRBV6-5 with TRBJ2-1; TRBD2 aligns across 8 bases. CDR3 length equals 12 residues. J was trimmed by 12 bases and V by 6 bases; bases with no gene match: 7. Germline V gives CDR1 MNHEY, CDR2 SVGAGI. The DNA of the CDR3 is TGTGCCAGCAGCTACAGCGGGGGAACGCAGTTCTTC. Its translation is CASSYSGGTQFF.

This chain connects TRBV30 to TRBJ1-1; no definite D call. The CDR3 contains 16 residues. Germline-derived CDR1 and CDR2 are GTSNPN and SVGIG (reference sequence). The V gene lost 2 bases and the J gene lost 1 base, with 17 bases spanning the gap. CDR3 sequence reads: CAWSPTSYDANTEAFF. CDR3 nucleotide sequence: TGTGCCTGGAGTCCCACTTCGTACGATGCGAACACTGAAGCTTTCTTT.

This clone occurred a few times. The sample holds other DNA sequences that translate to the same CDR3. The rearrangement joins TRBV12-5 to TRBJ1-6; D unresolved. The V end was cut by 1 base, the J end by 16 bases, with 14 bases between. The CDR3 runs to 13 residues. Germline CDR1 reads LGHNT; CDR2 reads FRNRAP. The DNA of the CDR3 is TGTGCTAGTGGTTTGGAAGAGAGGTCCCCACTCCACTTT. It codes for CASGLEERSPLHF.

V gene TRBV6-1 combines with J gene TRBJ1-3, with 7 bases identical to TRBD1. After removal of 8 bases from V and 5 bases from J, the junction contained 9 bases not matched to a gene. CDR3 length: 14 residues. CDR1 MNHNS and CDR2 SASEGT come from the germline V gene. Here the CDR3 reads CASYGGDSRNTIYF. For the CDR3, the DNA is TGTGCCAGCTATGGGGGGGACAGCAGAAACACCATATATTTT.

The chain couples TRBV5-1 to TRBJ1-3; 8 nucleotides align to TRBD1. Trimming at V came to 0 bases and at J to 4 bases, leaving 9 bases not matched to a gene. The germline gives CDR1 SGHRS, CDR2 YFSETQ. The CDR3 loop spans 17 amino acids. In DNA form, the CDR3 reads TGCGCCAGCAGCTTGGCCGAAATCGCAGGGGGCGGAAACACCATATATTTT. It yields the protein CASSLAEIAGGGNTIYF.

The chain combines TRBV4-1 with TRBJ1-3; no definite D call. Trimming took off 4 bases at V and 2 bases at J, with 9 bases between the two ends. This CDR3 region has 14 residues. In germline, CDR1 is MGHRA, CDR2 YSYEKL. The CDR3 loop is CASSRWSTGNTIYF. The CDR3 DNA reads as TGCGCCAGCAGCCGTTGGTCGACTGGAAACACCATATATTTT.

This chain joins TRBV11-2 and TRBJ2-1; D may match TRBD1 or TRBD2 (7 bases each). V was shortened by 4 bases and J by 7 bases, with 14 bases between the two germline ends. The CDR3 is made up of 14 amino acids. CDR1 SGHAT and CDR2 FQNNGV come from the germline V gene. The CDR3 loop reads CASSSRQGGNEQFF. The DNA of the CDR3 is TGTGCCAGCAGCTCCAGACAGGGAGGGAATGAGCAGTTCTTC.

The CDR3 DNA follows: TGTGCCAGCAGCGCCGCCATACATGGGAACACCGGGGAGCTGTTTTTT. Its translation is CASSAAIHGNTGELFF. The J gene is TRBJ2-2, the V gene TRBV9; unclear D gene. V gave up 3 bases and J gave up 1 base, with 13 bases separating them. The CDR3 loop spans 16 amino acids. Germline-derived CDR1 and CDR2 are SGDLS and YYNGEE.

This sequence joins TRBV5-1 and TRBJ2-3; D not certain. Per the germline V gene, CDR1 is SGHRS and CDR2 is YFSETQ. V lost 0 bases and J lost 4, with 12 bases in between. This CDR3 has 15 amino acids. The DNA for the CDR3 is TGCGCCAGCAGCTTGGAGCCAGGCGCGGCAGATACGCAGTATTTT. It encodes CASSLEPGAADTQYF.

V gene TRBV6-1 combines with J gene TRBJ2-3, with TRBD1 matching 9 bases. Germline V gene sequence: CDR1 MNHNS, CDR2 SASEGT. The CDR3 extends over 15 amino acids. The ends lost 6 bases at V and 3 bases at J; junction bases unmatched: 7. DNA for the CDR3: TGTGCCAGCAGACCGGGACAGGGTAGGACAGATACGCAGTATTTT. Translating gives CASRPGQGRTDTQYF.

The chain couples TRBV5-1 to TRBJ2-1; TRBD2 matches at 12 bases. The CDR3 totals 16 residues. Germline trimming cut 2 bases from V and 3 bases from J; bases unmatched to any gene: 3. Per the germline V gene, CDR1 is SGHRS and CDR2 is YFSETQ. The CDR3 loop reads CASSFTSGGLYNEQFF. CDR3 sequence (DNA): TGCGCCAGCAGCTTTACTAGCGGGGGGCTCTACAATGAGCAGTTCTTC.

This clone showed up just a few times. The rearrangement uses TRBV10-1 and TRBJ1-5; TRBD1 is a possible D gene (6 bases). Per the germline V gene, CDR1 is WNHNN and CDR2 is SYGVQD (reference sequence). The CDR3 length is 12 residues. The V and J ends lost 8 bases and 5 bases respectively, with 10 bases between them. The DNA of the CDR3 is TGCGCCAGCGGACAGATTGATCAGCCCCAGCATTTT. Translating gives CASGQIDQPQHF.

The V call is TRBV5-1, the J call TRBJ1-1; the match to TRBD1 covers 10 bases. CDR1 SGHRS and CDR2 YFSETQ come from the germline V gene. Germline trimming cut 3 bases from V and 6 bases from J; bases unmatched to any gene: 8. CDR3 length: 15 residues. In DNA, the CDR3 is TGCGCCAGCAGCTCCTCCGGGACAGGGGTGTCTGAAGCTTTCTTT. It codes for CASSSSGTGVSEAFF.

The rearrangement uses TRBV6-5 and TRBJ2-3, with 11 positions matching TRBD2. The CDR3 has 12 residues. V dropped 8 bases and J dropped 8; count of bases not matched to a gene: 3. CDR1 is MNHEY and CDR2 is SVGAGI in the germline V gene. The CDR3: CASRLAGSTQYF. The CDR3 DNA is TGTGCCAGCCGACTAGCGGGGTCTACGCAGTATTTT.

The rearrangement links TRBV15 to TRBJ1-5; no firm D call. V was shortened by 6 bases and J by 0 bases, with 3 bases between the two germline ends. The CDR3 has 12 amino acids. From germline, CDR1 is LNHNV and CDR2 YYDKDF (reference sequence). The CDR3 sequence: CATSPSNQPQHF. In nucleotides, the CDR3 is TGTGCCACCAGTCCTAGCAATCAGCCCCAGCATTTT.

A few counts support this clone. The chain is built from TRBV14 and TRBJ1-1, with TRBD1 as a possible D gene (5 bases). This CDR3 region has 11 residues. V lost 4 bases and J lost 7, with 7 bases in between. Germline CDR1 reads SGHDN; CDR2 reads FVKESK. In DNA form, the CDR3 reads TGTGCCAGCAGCCGGGGCTTTGAAGCTTTCTTT. Protein sequence: CASSRGFEAFF. Full variable domain (outside the CDR3, taken from reference TRBV14 and TRBJ1-1): EAGVTQFPSHSVIEKGQTVTLRCDPISGHDNLYWYRRVMGKEIKFLLHFVKESKQDESGMPNNRFLAERTGGTYSTLKVQPAELEDSGVYFCASSRGFEAFFGQGTRLTVV.

V gene TRBV7-9 combines with J gene TRBJ2-7, with 14 bases matching TRBD2. The V gene's germline CDR1 is SEHNR and CDR2 FQNEAQ (reference sequence). The J segment lost 6 bases and the V segment lost 5 bases, leaving 3 bases of the junction unmatched. This CDR3 comprises 14 residues. CDR3 sequence: CASSRGTSGGEQYF. For the CDR3, the DNA is TGTGCCAGCAGCAGAGGGACTAGCGGGGGCGAGCAGTACTTC. Filled out from reference TRBV7-9 and TRBJ2-7, the complete variable domain reads DTGVSQNPRHKITKRGQNVTFRCDPISEHNRLYWYRQTLGQGPEFLTYFQNEAQLEKSRLLSDRFSAERPKGSFSTLEIQRTEQGDSAMYLCASSRGTSGGEQYFGPGTRLTVT.

This chain uses TRBV6-1 with TRBJ2-5, with 9 positions matching TRBD2. Germline CDR1 reads MNHNS; CDR2 reads SASEGT. Trimming cost V 6 bases and J 5 bases; bases outside gene matches: 10. CDR3 length: 15 amino acids. DNA of the CDR3: TGTGCCAGCAGAACCAGTATAGCGGGGGTGGAGACCCAGTACTTC. This sequence encodes CASRTSIAGVETQYF.

The chain carries TRBV7-9 and TRBJ2-7; D gene unclear. Trimming took off 4 bases at V and 2 bases at J, with 21 bases between the two ends. From germline, CDR1 is SEHNR and CDR2 FQNEAQ (reference sequence). The CDR3 sequence is 17 residues long. The CDR3 loop reads CASSYRAGVGPAYEQYF. CDR3 bases: TGTGCCAGCAGCTATAGGGCAGGAGTCGGGCCAGCCTACGAGCAGTACTTC.

This chain joins TRBV9 and TRBJ1-6, with TRBD1 matching over 7 bases. The CDR3 extends over 16 amino acids. CDR1 is SGDLS and CDR2 is YYNGEE in the germline V gene. J lost 7 bases, V lost 3 bases, and 10 bases had no gene match. The DNA for the CDR3 is TGTGCCAGCAGCGAGGGAGAGGGGGCCAAGAATTCACCCCTCCACTTT. This codes for CASSEGEGAKNSPLHF. The entire variable domain, with the rest obtained from reference TRBV9 and TRBJ1-6, is as follows: DSGVTQTPKHLITATGQRVTLRCSPRSGDLSVYWYQQSLDQGLQFLIQYYNGEERAKGNILERFSAQQFPDLHSELNLSSLELGDSALYFCASSEGEGAKNSPLHFGNGTRLTVT.